One sample yielded the 19 T cell receptor beta chains listed below, sequenced in a study of T cell responses to AZD1222 COVID-19 vaccine. This table comes from immunoSEQ multiplex PCR, and its TCRdb copy is limited to in-frame clones, with some not included. The table lists 180,000 or so clones, around 93% of them singletons. Sequenced material: peripheral blood, taken 28 days after the second dose of the MenACWY control vaccine. Source of these receptors: an adult who received the MenACWY meningococcal vaccine as a control.

The chain has TRBV2 and TRBJ1-2; TRBD1 might be the D (5 bases). The V end lost 6 bases, the J end lost 4 bases, and 12 bases lay between the germline ends. Looked up from germline, CDR1 is SNHLY and CDR2 is FYNNEI. The CDR3 covers 13 residues. CDR3: CASSSQVLYGYTF. CDR3 sequence (DNA): TGTGCCAGCAGCTCACAGGTGCTCTATGGCTACACCTTC.

The rearrangement uses TRBV7-2 and TRBJ1-2; TRBD1 matches at 9 bases. Germline CDR1 reads SGHTA; CDR2 reads FQGNSA. This CDR3 is 15 amino acids long. After removal of 4 bases from V and 3 bases from J, the junction contained 6 bases not matched to a gene. The CDR3 region is CASSSTGGLYYGYTF. CDR3 DNA: TGTGCCAGCAGCTCCACAGGGGGCCTGTACTATGGCTACACCTTC. Complete variable domain (other parts from reference TRBV7-2 and TRBJ1-2): GAGVSQSPSNKVTEKGKDVELRCDPISGHTALYWYRQSLGQGLEFLIYFQGNSAPDKSGLPSDRFSAERTGGSVSTLTIQRTQQEDSAVYLCASSSTGGLYYGYTFGSGTRLTVV.

The chain uses TRBV12-3 or TRBV12-4 and TRBJ1-1; D ambiguous. V was shortened by 1 base and J by 1 base, with 4 bases between the two germline ends. CDR3 length: 13 amino acids. The chain's CDR3 is CASSLDWNTEAFF. The CDR3 nucleotides read TGTGCCAGCAGTTTAGACTGGAACACTGAAGCTTTCTTT.

The gene calls are TRBV19 and TRBJ1-1, with D unclear. V gave up 2 bases and J gave up 7 bases, with 5 bases separating them. CDR3 length equals 11 residues. Germline V gene data show CDR1 as LNHDA and CDR2 as SQIVND (reference sequence). The CDR3 DNA reads as TGTGCCAGTAGTATACTGGGTGAAGCTTTCTTT. It yields the protein CASSILGEAFF.

The chain joins TRBV4-2 to TRBJ1-6, with a tentative D call TRBD1 (5 bases). CDR3 length equals 14 residues. CDR1 is LGHNA, CDR2 YNFKEQ, per germline. V was trimmed by 4 bases and J by 9 bases, leaving 13 bases between them. As DNA, the CDR3 is TGTGCCAGCAGCCCCCCGGGGGGTATTTCACCCCTCCACTTT. Its protein product is CASSPPGGISPLHF.

The rearrangement uses TRBV20-1 and TRBJ2-7; tentative D call: TRBD2 (6 bases). The V end lost 6 bases, the J end lost 6 bases, and 9 bases lay between the germline ends. Germline assignment: CDR1 DFQATT and CDR2 SNEGSKA (reference sequence). The CDR3 spans 10 residues. CDR3 nucleotide sequence: TGCAGTGCGGGGGGAAGCGAGCAGTACTTC. Its translation: CSAGGSEQYF.

The rearrangement joins TRBV5-1 to TRBJ2-2; TRBD2 matches 10 bases. The CDR3 spans 16 residues. The V gene's germline CDR1 is SGHRS and CDR2 YFSETQ. J lost 5 bases, V lost 0 bases, and 4 bases had no gene match. The CDR3 here is CASSLELAGRTGELFF. The CDR3 DNA follows: TGCGCCAGCAGCTTGGAACTAGCGGGGAGGACCGGGGAGCTGTTTTTT.

The V and J genes are TRBV9 and TRBJ1-1; no firm D call. Trimming shortened V by 0 bases and J by 1 base, and 4 bases separated the two germline ends. The CDR3 is 13 amino acids. The germline gives CDR1 SGDLS, CDR2 YYNGEE. The CDR3 DNA reads TGTGCCAGCAGCGTAGAAGGGAACACTGAAGCTTTCTTT. Its translation is CASSVEGNTEAFF.

The gene calls are TRBV6-1 and TRBJ1-5, with D hard to call. With 3 bases removed from V and 0 bases from J, the gap between germline ends came to 9 bases. In germline, CDR1 is MNHNS, CDR2 SASEGT. There are 15 residues in the CDR3. The CDR3 region is CASSDQDYSNQPQHF. The CDR3 DNA is TGTGCCAGCAGTGACCAAGATTATAGCAATCAGCCCCAGCATTTT.

V gene TRBV7-2 combines with J gene TRBJ2-3; maybe TRBD2 (6 bases). The germline gives CDR1 SGHTA, CDR2 FQGNSA. The CDR3 runs to 13 residues. Trimming shortened V by 8 bases and J by 4 bases, and 13 bases separated the two germline ends. As DNA, the CDR3 is TGTGCCAGCCCACCGGCGGGATCAGATACGCAGTATTTT. Protein product: CASPPAGSDTQYF. Full variable domain (missing parts from reference TRBV7-2 and TRBJ2-3): GAGVSQSPSNKVTEKGKDVELRCDPISGHTALYWYRQSLGQGLEFLIYFQGNSAPDKSGLPSDRFSAERTGGSVSTLTIQRTQQEDSAVYLCASPPAGSDTQYFGPGTRLTVL.

V is TRBV29-1 and J is TRBJ1-5; the match to TRBD1 covers 8 bases. The CDR3 loop spans 17 amino acids. CDR1 SQVTM and CDR2 ANQGSEA come from the germline V gene. J lost 4 bases, V lost 0 bases, and 11 bases had no gene match. CDR3 DNA: TGCAGCGTTGAAGATCGATGCAGGGGGCTTGGGAATCAGCCCCAGCATTTT. Protein product: CSVEDRCRGLGNQPQHF.

The rearrangement uses TRBV30 and TRBJ1-1, with D maybe TRBD1 (5 bases). The V end lost 2 bases, the J end lost 4 bases, and 8 bases lay between the germline ends. Germline-derived CDR1 and CDR2 are GTSNPN and SVGIG (reference sequence). This CDR3 spans 12 amino acids. The CDR3 coding sequence is TGTGCCTGGAGTTGGGGCACCACTGAAGCTTTCTTT. This codes for CAWSWGTTEAFF.

V usage is TRBV5-1 and J usage is TRBJ2-3, with D possibly TRBD1 on 7 matching bases. Deletions cut 0 bases from V and 0 bases from J, with 11 bases between. The CDR3 totals 16 residues. Germline values: CDR1 SGHRS, CDR2 YFSETQ. The CDR3 nucleotides read TGCGCCAGCAGCTTGGCAGGGGGGCGGAGCACAGATACGCAGTATTTT. It is translated as CASSLAGGRSTDTQYF.

The chain is built from TRBV5-5 and TRBJ1-2; D may be TRBD1 (5 bases). Trimming took 0 bases from V and 3 from J, leaving 12 bases between them. The germline CDR1 and CDR2 sequences are SGHKS and YYEKEE (reference sequence). This CDR3 comprises 15 residues. The CDR3 sequence: CASSLGQGVDYGYTF. The CDR3 nucleotides read TGTGCCAGCAGCTTGGGTCAGGGAGTCGACTATGGCTACACCTTC.

The rearrangement joins TRBV5-4 to TRBJ2-3; D is uncertain. Per the germline V gene, CDR1 is SGHNT and CDR2 is YYREEE (reference sequence). There are 11 residues in the CDR3. Trimming took 5 bases from V and 3 from J, leaving 4 bases between them. The CDR3 DNA is TGTGCCAGCAGTAGAACAGATACGCAGTATTTT. Translation: CASSRTDTQYF.

This chain joins TRBV12-3 or TRBV12-4 and TRBJ2-2, with D hard to call. The CDR3 loop spans 12 amino acids. V was cut by 7 bases and J by 8 bases, with 11 bases left in between. The CDR3 region is CASTFWAGELFF. The CDR3 DNA follows: TGTGCCAGCACCTTTTGGGCGGGGGAGCTGTTTTTT.

The gene calls are TRBV19 and TRBJ1-2, with 10 positions matching TRBD1. The CDR3 consists of 14 residues. The V segment lost 4 bases and the J segment 6 bases; nucleotides outside the gene matches: 5. From germline, CDR1 is LNHDA and CDR2 SQIVND (reference sequence). This CDR3 reads CASSTRQGADGYTF. Here the CDR3 DNA reads TGTGCCAGTAGTACCAGACAGGGGGCTGATGGCTACACCTTC.

The rearrangement joins TRBV5-1 to TRBJ2-5; no clear D gene. This CDR3 contains 13 residues. The germline V gene has CDR1 SGHRS and CDR2 YFSETQ. The germline V and J ends were trimmed by 6 bases and 5 bases, with 14 bases remaining between them. CDR3 coding DNA: TGCGCCAGCACCTTTTCAGGCCAGGAGACCCAGTACTTC. It is translated as CASTFSGQETQYF.

The rearrangement uses TRBV10-2 and TRBJ1-1, with 9 positions matching TRBD1. J lost 1 base, V lost 7 bases, and 7 bases had no gene match. CDR3 length: 15 residues. Per the germline V gene, CDR1 is WSHSY and CDR2 is SAAADI. CDR3 region: CASILPGQGNTEAFF. The DNA of the CDR3 is TGCGCCAGCATCCTCCCGGGACAGGGGAACACTGAAGCTTTCTTT.